These 18 T cell receptor beta chains came from one sample sequenced in a study of blood T cell repertoires in COVID-19. TCRdb keeps only in-frame clones here, not all; method: immunoSEQ multiplex PCR. Of more than 200,000 clones in the sample, 65% to 85% were seen once. Sequencing input: peripheral blood. The source of these receptors is an elderly woman with acute or convalescent COVID-19.

V and J are TRBV7-3 and TRBJ2-1; TRBD1 agrees at 8 bases. The CDR3 runs to 15 residues. Germline V gives CDR1 SGHTA, CDR2 FQGTGA. Trimming removed 10 bases from V and 10 bases from J; junction bases left unmatched: 18. CDR3 protein: CATQRDRGGVGEQFF. In nucleotides, the CDR3 is TGTGCCACCCAGAGAGACAGGGGTGGGGTGGGCGAGCAGTTCTTC.

J is TRBJ2-2 and V is TRBV7-2, with 9 positions matching TRBD2. CDR3 length: 17 residues. V shed 2 bases and J 4 bases; nucleotides not matched to a gene: 8. CDR1 and CDR2 (germline): SGHTA, FQGNSA. This CDR3 is CASSLNSGGGATGELFF. The CDR3 coding sequence is TGTGCCAGCAGCTTAAATTCTGGCGGGGGGGCCACCGGGGAGCTGTTTTTT.

The gene calls are TRBV7-9 and TRBJ1-1, with a tentative D call TRBD1 (6 bases). The CDR3 runs to 16 residues. V was clipped by 5 bases and J by 6 bases, with 22 bases between them. Germline values: CDR1 SEHNR, CDR2 FQNEAQ (reference sequence). The CDR3 DNA follows: TGTGCCAGCAGCCTTTCCAAAGGGGGGGGTGTTCCTGAAGCTTTCTTT. This gives the protein CASSLSKGGGVPEAFF.

The table lists this clone with a few counts. The chain recombines TRBV2 with TRBJ1-2; D unclear. The CDR3 covers 16 residues. Germline V CDR1 and CDR2: SNHLY, FYNNEI. Trimming cost V 2 bases and J 6 bases, with 19 bases left between them. The CDR3 DNA reads as TGTGCCAGCAGTGAATTCCTGGTGTCTTCTGAGCATGGCTACACCTTC. It encodes CASSEFLVSSEHGYTF.

The rearrangement links TRBV12-5 to TRBJ1-2; 10 positions match TRBD1. Germline V lookup: CDR1 LGHNT, CDR2 FRNRAP. The CDR3 spans 15 residues. The ends lost 1 base at V and 10 bases at J; junction bases unmatched: 9. The CDR3 is CASGLGHAGTGAYTF. The CDR3 nucleotides are TGTGCTAGTGGTTTGGGCCACGCCGGGACAGGGGCCTACACCTTC.

The chain carries TRBV12-3 or TRBV12-4 and TRBJ1-1; a possible D gene is TRBD1 (5 bases). The CDR3 is made up of 12 amino acids. Between the trimmed V and J ends, which lost 4 bases and 6 bases, there was a span of 9 bases. This CDR3 reads CASSSGSPEAFF. The CDR3 DNA reads as TGTGCCAGCAGTTCAGGGTCGCCTGAAGCTTTCTTT.

The CDR3 region is CASSLVLGNTEAFF. CDR3 bases: TGTGCCAGCAGCTTAGTACTAGGCAACACTGAAGCTTTCTTT. This chain links TRBV7-8 with TRBJ1-1, with D unclear. The CDR3 has 14 residues. With 1 base removed from V and 2 bases from J, the gap between germline ends came to 8 bases. Per the germline V gene, CDR1 is SGHVS and CDR2 is FQNEAQ.

The chain is built from TRBV7-8 and TRBJ1-4; 8 bases match TRBD1. The trim removed 2 bases at V and 6 bases at J, leaving 8 bases unmatched. The germline CDR1 and CDR2 sequences are SGHVS and FQNEAQ. CDR3 length equals 16 residues. CDR3 sequence reads: CASSLRVPGQDEKLFF. The CDR3 nucleotides read TGTGCCAGCAGCTTAAGGGTACCGGGACAGGATGAAAAACTGTTTTTT. The full variable domain, in which reference TRBV7-8 and TRBJ1-4 provide the parts outside the CDR3, is GAGVSQSPRYKVAKRGQDVALRCDPISGHVSLFWYQQALGQGPEFLTYFQNEAQLDKSGLPSDRFFAERPEGSVSTLKIQRTQQEDSAVYLCASSLRVPGQDEKLFFGSGTQLSVL.

The gene calls are TRBV3-1 (or the pseudogene TRBV3-2) and TRBJ2-5, with D uncertain. Germline values: CDR1 LGHDT, CDR2 YNNKEL (reference sequence). The CDR3 totals 14 residues. The V and J ends lost 2 bases and 4 bases respectively, with 11 bases between them. DNA for the CDR3: TGTGCCAGCAGCCAAACGCCCCCGGGAGAGACCCAGTACTTC. Protein: CASSQTPPGETQYF.

The gene calls are TRBV6-5 and TRBJ1-5; TRBD1 matches at 7 bases. There are 15 residues in the CDR3. V gave up 4 bases and J gave up 0 bases; unmatched junction bases: 3. Looked up from germline, CDR1 is MNHEY and CDR2 is SVGAGI. The CDR3 spells CASSFDRDSNQPQHF. CDR3 nucleotides: TGTGCCAGCAGTTTTGACAGGGATAGCAATCAGCCCCAGCATTTT.

This sequence joins TRBV5-1 and TRBJ2-7; 7 nucleotides align to TRBD2. Trimming took 3 bases from V and 0 from J; bases not matched to a gene: 12. Per the germline V gene, CDR1 is SGHRS and CDR2 is YFSETQ. There are 17 residues in the CDR3. The CDR3: CASSYESGKGSSYEQYF. The CDR3 DNA reads TGCGCCAGCAGCTATGAGAGCGGGAAGGGGAGCTCCTACGAGCAGTACTTC.

The rearrangement uses TRBV7-2 and TRBJ1-2; D unresolved. The CDR3 spans 12 residues. Per germline, CDR1 SGHTA and CDR2 FQGNSA. V lost 8 bases and J lost 4, with 11 bases in between. The CDR3 sequence: CASEREAYGYTF. The CDR3 nucleotides read TGTGCCAGCGAAAGAGAGGCCTATGGCTACACCTTC.

The rearrangement uses TRBV10-3 and TRBJ2-7; 8 positions agree with TRBD1. J was trimmed by 6 bases and V by 5 bases; bases with no gene match: 6. This CDR3 is 13 amino acids long. Germline CDR1 ENHRY, CDR2 SYGVKD. In DNA, the CDR3 is TGTGCCATCAGTCCCGGGACAGGAACCGAGCAGTACTTC. Translation: CAISPGTGTEQYF.

This sequence joins TRBV11-2 and TRBJ2-3; perhaps TRBD2 as D (5 bases). The CDR3 extends over 14 amino acids. The germline CDR1 and CDR2 sequences are SGHAT and FQNNGV. V was pared by 3 bases and J by 0 bases, with 7 bases between. The CDR3 DNA sequence: TGTGCCAGCAGCTTTGGACTCAGCACAGATACGCAGTATTTT. This gives the protein CASSFGLSTDTQYF. Using reference TRBV11-2 and TRBJ2-3 for the parts outside the CDR3, the full variable domain is EAGVAQSPRYKIIEKRQSVAFWCNPISGHATLYWYQQILGQGPKLLIQFQNNGVVDDSQLPKDRFSAERLKGVDSTLKIQPAKLEDSAVYLCASSFGLSTDTQYFGPGTRLTVL.

The chain couples TRBV11-1 to TRBJ1-1, with a possible D match to TRBD1 (6 bases). This CDR3 is built from 15 residues. Looked up from germline, CDR1 is SGHAT and CDR2 is FQDESV (reference sequence). V lost 5 bases to trimming and J lost 2 bases, with 15 bases between them. The CDR3 sequence is CASSPIGTTNTEAFF. The CDR3 coding sequence is TGTGCCAGCAGCCCAATCGGGACAACAAACACTGAAGCTTTCTTT. Together with reference TRBV11-1 and TRBJ1-1, the CDR3 gives the full variable domain: EAEVAQSPRYKITEKSQAVAFWCDPISGHATLYWYRQILGQGPELLVQFQDESVVDDSQLPKDRFSAERLKGVDSTLKIQPAELGDSAMYLCASSPIGTTNTEAFFGQGTRLTVV.

This chain connects TRBV9 to TRBJ2-7; 10 nucleotides align to TRBD1. The V gene's germline CDR1 is SGDLS and CDR2 YYNGEE. The CDR3 covers 15 residues. With V trimmed by 4 bases and J by 8 bases, 12 bases remained unmatched. The DNA for the CDR3 is TGTGCCAGCAGCTCGCACTGGGACAGGGGATTTCAGCAGTACTTC. Translated: CASSSHWDRGFQQYF.

This chain connects TRBV6-6 to TRBJ1-5; D gene uncertain. This CDR3 has 14 amino acids. CDR1 is MNHNY, CDR2 SVGAGI, per germline (reference sequence). Trimming removed 2 bases at V and 3 bases at J, with 8 bases between. The CDR3 here is CASSYGQHNQPQHF. CDR3 bases: TGTGCCAGCAGTTACGGGCAGCACAATCAGCCCCAGCATTTT.

V is TRBV28 and J is TRBJ2-3; D is uncertain. The CDR3 spans 13 residues. The V end was cut by 7 bases, the J end by 2 bases, with 10 bases between. Germline CDR1 MDHEN, CDR2 SYDVKM. The DNA of the CDR3 is TGTGCCAGCACCCCGGCGGTCACAGATACGCAGTATTTT. The encoded protein is CASTPAVTDTQYF.